These T cell receptor beta chains were read from a single sample in a study of STAT5B mutations in CD4+ large granular lymphocyte leukemia. Produced via immunoSEQ multiplex PCR; TCRdb's table is partial and in-frame only. The sample carries 25,000 to 30,000 clones, 70% to 85% recorded once. The sequencing sample was made of CD4+ T cells from blood buffy coats. All receptors derive from a human donor in good health. CDR3s include the opening cysteine and the closing phenylalanine or tryptophan. The order of the fields is clone size, V gene, J gene, D gene, CDR3 protein, CDR3 DNA. D genes are given only for firm matches. Size is omitted from some rows. Given values are once, few, many or a class for expanded clones.

clone_size: NA
v_call: TRBV2
j_call: TRBJ1-1
d_call: NA
cdr3_aa: CASRLDIPNTEAFF
cdr3_nt: TGTGCCAGCCGGTTGGACATTCCCAACACTGAAGCTTTCTTT

clone_size: NA
v_call: TRBV11-1
j_call: TRBJ1-2
d_call: NA
cdr3_aa: CASSTQAAGLRGNYGYTF
cdr3_nt: TGTGCCAGCAGCACCCAGGCCGCAGGCCTGCGGGGTAACTATGGCTACACCTTC

clone_size: NA
v_call: TRBV9
j_call: TRBJ2-2
d_call: NA
cdr3_aa: CASSGRTNTGELFF
cdr3_nt: TGTGCCAGCAGCGGACGTACGAACACCGGGGAGCTGTTTTTT

clone_size: NA
v_call: TRBV12-5
j_call: TRBJ2-5
d_call: NA
cdr3_aa: CASGLVPGAPGGGQYF
cdr3_nt: TGTGCTAGTGGTTTGGTCCCGGGAGCCCCAGGGGGGGGCCAGTACTTC

clone_size: few
v_call: TRBV4-3
j_call: TRBJ1-4
d_call: TRBD1
cdr3_aa: CASSQDGTGSNEKLFF
cdr3_nt: TGCGCCAGCAGCCAAGATGGGACAGGGTCTAATGAAAAACTGTTTTTT

clone_size: NA
v_call: TRBV5-1
j_call: TRBJ1-1
d_call: TRBD1
cdr3_aa: CASSSSPVNRGRATEAFF
cdr3_nt: TGCGCCAGCAGCTCATCGCCCGTAAACAGGGGGCGCGCCACTGAAGCTTTCTTT

clone_size: NA
v_call: TRBV7-2
j_call: TRBJ1-2
d_call: NA
cdr3_aa: CASSLAGQDRYTF
cdr3_nt: TGTGCCAGCAGCTTAGCGGGACAAGATCGCTACACCTTC

clone_size: NA
v_call: TRBV7-9
j_call: TRBJ2-3
d_call: NA
cdr3_aa: CASSVTGPTDTQYF
cdr3_nt: TGTGCCAGCAGCGTGACCGGGCCCACAGATACGCAGTATTTT

clone_size: NA
v_call: TRBV7-8
j_call: TRBJ2-7
d_call: NA
cdr3_aa: CASSLQAGSSYEQYF
cdr3_nt: TGTGCCAGCAGCTTACAGGCAGGGAGCTCCTACGAGCAGTACTTC

clone_size: NA
v_call: TRBV11-2
j_call: TRBJ2-5
d_call: NA
cdr3_aa: CASSFDATQYF
cdr3_nt: TGTGCCAGCAGCTTTGACGCGACCCAGTACTTC

clone_size: NA
v_call: TRBV7-2
j_call: TRBJ2-3
d_call: NA
cdr3_aa: CASSENPHRGTDTQYF
cdr3_nt: TGTGCCAGCAGCGAAAATCCCCACAGGGGCACAGATACGCAGTATTTT

clone_size: NA
v_call: TRBV10-3
j_call: TRBJ1-3
d_call: TRBD1
cdr3_aa: CAITGQNSGNTIYF
cdr3_nt: TGTGCCATTACGGGACAGAACTCTGGAAACACCATATATTTT

clone_size: NA
v_call: TRBV10-3
j_call: TRBJ2-3
d_call: TRBD2
cdr3_aa: CAIRRTSGGAEDTQYF
cdr3_nt: TGTGCCATCAGGCGGACTAGCGGGGGGGCGGAAGATACGCAGTATTTT

clone_size: NA
v_call: TRBV4-3
j_call: TRBJ2-1
d_call: TRBD1
cdr3_aa: CASSQVRGQGTYNEQFF
cdr3_nt: TGCGCCAGCAGCCAAGTTCGGGGACAGGGCACCTACAATGAGCAGTTCTTC

clone_size: NA
v_call: TRBV18
j_call: TRBJ1-4
d_call: NA
cdr3_aa: CASSPPAGKLFF
cdr3_nt: TGTGCCAGCTCACCCCCCGCGGGAAAACTGTTTTTT

clone_size: NA
v_call: TRBV27
j_call: TRBJ1-1
d_call: NA
cdr3_aa: CASSLTRGKAFF
cdr3_nt: TGTGCCAGCAGTTTAACCAGGGGAAAAGCTTTCTTT

clone_size: NA
v_call: TRBV10-3
j_call: TRBJ1-5
d_call: NA
cdr3_aa: CAISEGQGNQPQHF
cdr3_nt: TGTGCCATCAGTGAAGGGCAGGGCAATCAGCCCCAGCATTTT

clone_size: NA
v_call: TRBV19
j_call: TRBJ2-3
d_call: TRBD2
cdr3_aa: CASTSASGGQTDTQYF
cdr3_nt: TGTGCCAGTACCTCGGCTAGCGGGGGTCAAACAGATACGCAGTATTTT

clone_size: NA
v_call: TRBV18
j_call: TRBJ2-3
d_call: NA
cdr3_aa: CASSPGTSTSTDTQYF
cdr3_nt: TGTGCCAGCTCACCAGGGACTTCCACTAGCACAGATACGCAGTATTTT

clone_size: NA
v_call: TRBV29-1
j_call: TRBJ1-1
d_call: NA
cdr3_aa: CSAIGYGNTEAFF
cdr3_nt: TGCAGCGCGATCGGATATGGAAACACTGAAGCTTTCTTT

clone_size: NA
v_call: TRBV5-4
j_call: TRBJ1-5
d_call: NA
cdr3_aa: CASSQDSTFSNQPQHF
cdr3_nt: TGTGCCAGCAGCCAAGATTCGACGTTTAGCAATCAGCCCCAGCATTTT

clone_size: NA
v_call: TRBV28
j_call: TRBJ1-1
d_call: NA
cdr3_aa: CASSLFGGFPNTEAFF
cdr3_nt: TGTGCCAGCAGTTTATTTGGTGGATTTCCTAACACTGAAGCTTTCTTT

clone_size: few
v_call: TRBV4-3
j_call: TRBJ2-3
d_call: NA
cdr3_aa: CASRKAETDTQYF
cdr3_nt: TGCGCCAGCAGGAAGGCGGAGACAGATACGCAGTATTTT

clone_size: NA
v_call: TRBV2
j_call: TRBJ2-3
d_call: NA
cdr3_aa: CASSERQGSTDTQYF
cdr3_nt: TGTGCCAGCAGTGAACGGCAGGGGAGTACAGATACGCAGTATTTT

clone_size: few
v_call: TRBV19
j_call: TRBJ1-6
d_call: TRBD1
cdr3_aa: CASKGAGSPLHF
cdr3_nt: TGTGCCAGTAAGGGGGCAGGATCACCCCTCCACTTT

clone_size: NA
v_call: TRBV2
j_call: TRBJ1-5
d_call: NA
cdr3_aa: CASSSYRASNQPQHF
cdr3_nt: TGTGCCAGTTCCTCCTACAGGGCTAGCAATCAGCCCCAGCATTTT

clone_size: few
v_call: TRBV5-4
j_call: TRBJ1-2
d_call: NA
cdr3_aa: CASSSEGHLPYGYTF
cdr3_nt: TGTGCCAGCAGCTCAGAGGGGCACCTACCCTATGGCTACACCTTC